These T cell receptor beta chains were read from a single sample in a study of blood T cell repertoires in COVID-19. Measured with immunoSEQ multiplex PCR; TCRdb has only the in-frame clones, and not every one. The sample carries about 200,000 clones, approximately 78% recorded once. Sequenced input: peripheral blood. The receptors were sampled from a woman of 80 years or more with COVID-19, enrolled during active disease. CDR3s include the opening cysteine and the closing phenylalanine or tryptophan. D genes are given only for firm matches. Some rows have no size entry. The others give once, few or many, or a class for an expanded clone.

clone size	V gene	D gene	J gene	CDR3 protein	CDR3 DNA
-	TRBV5-1	TRBD2	TRBJ2-3	CASSSSGGGTDTQYF	TGCGCCAGCAGCTCTAGCGGGGGGGGCACAGATACGCAGTATTTT
-	TRBV12-3/TRBV12-4	TRBD1	TRBJ2-3	CASSNTGGWRQYF	TGTGCCAGCAGCAACACAGGGGGGTGGAGGCAGTATTTT
-	TRBV5-1	TRBD1	TRBJ1-1	CASSRQGNGDTEAFF	TGCGCCAGCAGTAGACAGGGCAATGGGGACACTGAAGCTTTCTTT
-	TRBV6-1	-	TRBJ2-7	CASSEALAGDGSYEQYF	TGTGCCAGCAGTGAAGCGCTAGCAGGGGACGGTTCCTACGAGCAGTACTTC
-	TRBV5-8	-	TRBJ1-3	CASSLGGAGNTIYF	TGTGCCAGCAGCTTGGGTGGAGCGGGAAACACCATATATTTT
once	TRBV19	-	TRBJ1-2	CASAGTPGLYGYTF	TGTGCCAGTGCCGGGACACCAGGGCTCTATGGCTACACCTTC
-	TRBV7-9	-	TRBJ1-4	CASSSRDSGTREKLFF	TGTGCCAGCAGCTCCCGGGACTCGGGTACGAGGGAAAAACTGTTTTTT
-	TRBV6-5	TRBD1	TRBJ2-7	CASRSGTVLYEQYF	TGTGCCAGCAGATCCGGGACAGTCCTCTACGAGCAGTACTTC
-	TRBV4-2	TRBD1	TRBJ1-6	CASSQDSGTGSSPLHF	TGTGCCAGCAGCCAAGACTCGGGGACAGGGAGTTCACCCCTCCACTTT
-	TRBV6-5	TRBD1	TRBJ2-7	CASSKQGDISYEQYF	TGTGCCAGCAGTAAACAGGGGGATATCTCCTACGAGCAGTACTTC
-	TRBV4-1	TRBD1	TRBJ2-6	CASSQESGQGALGANVLTF	TGCGCCAGCAGCCAAGAGTCGGGACAGGGGGCGCTCGGGGCCAACGTCCTGACTTTC
-	TRBV6-2/TRBV6-3	TRBD2	TRBJ2-2	CASSYGLGRGTGELFF	TGTGCCAGCAGTTACGGCCTAGGGCGGGGGACCGGGGAGCTGTTTTTT
-	TRBV7-9	-	TRBJ2-1	CASSLGIGFSYNEQFF	TGTGCCAGCAGCTTGGGCATAGGCTTCTCCTACAATGAGCAGTTCTTC
-	TRBV7-9	-	TRBJ2-1	CASSIDRSSYNEQFF	TGTGCCAGCAGCATCGATAGGAGCTCCTACAATGAGCAGTTCTTC
-	TRBV2	TRBD1	TRBJ1-1	CASSAQGAGEAFF	TGTGCCAGCAGTGCCCAGGGGGCGGGTGAAGCTTTCTTT
once	TRBV7-9	TRBD1	TRBJ1-6	CASSFWTGENSPLHF	TGTGCCAGCAGCTTTTGGACAGGGGAAAATTCACCCCTCCACTTT
few	TRBV4-1	-	TRBJ1-1	CASSQAGRRTEAFF	TGCGCCAGCAGCCAAGCCGGTCGCCGAACTGAAGCTTTCTTT
-	TRBV5-5	TRBD1	TRBJ1-2	CASTPYGQGNYGYTF	TGTGCCAGCACCCCGTACGGACAGGGAAACTATGGCTACACCTTC
-	TRBV28	-	TRBJ2-7	CASSPPRRESEQYF	TGTGCCAGCAGTCCCCCGAGGCGGGAATCCGAGCAGTACTTC
-	TRBV5-4	-	TRBJ1-1	CASSFQGMNTEAFF	TGTGCCAGCAGCTTCCAGGGCATGAACACTGAAGCTTTCTTT
-	TRBV7-8	TRBD1	TRBJ1-1	CASSLGTGARVGEAFF	TGTGCCAGCAGCTTAGGAACAGGGGCCAGAGTGGGTGAAGCTTTCTTT
-	TRBV28	TRBD1	TRBJ1-1	CASSSETGGPNTEAFF	TGTGCCAGCAGTTCAGAGACAGGGGGCCCGAACACTGAAGCTTTCTTT
once	TRBV29-1	TRBD1	TRBJ1-2	CSVETGGYGYTF	TGCAGCGTTGAAACAGGGGGCTATGGCTACACCTTC
-	TRBV6-1	TRBD1	TRBJ2-3	CASSAQAGGGADTQYF	TGTGCCAGCAGTGCCCAGGCAGGGGGCGGGGCAGATACGCAGTATTTT
-	TRBV7-7	-	TRBJ2-7	CASSVAGGNEQYF	TGTGCTAGCAGCGTGGCCGGCGGGAACGAGCAGTACTTC
-	TRBV7-8	TRBD1	TRBJ1-2	CASSLLGQGRDGYTF	TGTGCCAGCAGCTTACTCGGACAGGGGAGGGATGGCTACACCTTC
-	TRBV7-2	-	TRBJ1-1	CASSLGQNTEAFF	TGTGCCAGCAGCCTGGGACAGAACACTGAAGCTTTCTTT
few	TRBV13	-	TRBJ1-3	CASNGDRFRSGNTIYF	TGTGCCAGCAACGGCGACAGGTTCCGTTCTGGAAACACCATATATTTT